Listed here are 16 T cell receptor beta chains from one sample, sequenced in a study of OX40 agonist ivuxolimab in advanced cancers. Assay used: immunoSEQ multiplex PCR; TCRdb lists only in-frame clones, some missing. The table records about 75,000 clones, around 84% of them present only once. The source material was CD4+ or CD8+ T cells sorted from blood, sampled in a trial of the OX40 agonist ivuxolimab. The receptors originated from an adult with an advanced solid tumor such as melanoma, head and neck, liver or kidney cancer.

This rearrangement joins TRBV10-3 to TRBJ2-4, with unresolved D. CDR3 size: 16 residues. The V gene's germline CDR1 is ENHRY and CDR2 SYGVKD. Trimming pared 3 bases from V and 0 bases from J, leaving 12 bases between. CDR3 protein: CAISDHSSIAKNIQYF. CDR3 sequence (DNA): TGTGCCATCAGTGATCACAGTTCCATAGCCAAAAACATTCAGTACTTC.

This clone was counted between two and nine times. V and J are TRBV18 and TRBJ2-1; a weak D match, TRBD1 (5 bases). Trimming removed 3 bases at V and 6 bases at J, with 9 bases between. Germline V lookup: CDR1 KGHSH, CDR2 LQKENI. This CDR3 region has 13 residues. CDR3 amino acids: CASSPATANEQFF. The CDR3 DNA reads TGTGCCAGCTCACCCGCGACAGCCAATGAGCAGTTCTTC.

The chain is built from TRBV5-8 and TRBJ2-3; TRBD1 is a possible D gene (5 bases). The CDR3 is made up of 18 amino acids. The germline V gene encodes CDR1 SGHTS and CDR2 YDEGEE. V lost 3 bases and J lost 0, with 20 bases in between. The CDR3 region has the DNA TGTGCCAGCAGCTCCATCAACGGACAAATAATTAGCACAGATACGCAGTATTTT. Translated, it gives CASSSINGQIISTDTQYF.

The genes are TRBV21-1 and TRBJ1-2. TRBV21-1 is annotated as a pseudogene. The CDR3 is made up of 16 amino acids. CDR3 loop: CASSKIGGGREDGYTF. The CDR3, as DNA: TGTGCCAGCAGCAAAATTGGGGGGGGCCGGGAGGATGGCTACACCTTC.

V is TRBV4-1 and J is TRBJ2-1; the D gene could be TRBD1 or TRBD2 (5 bases each). The CDR3 consists of 16 residues. V shed 1 base and J shed 2 bases, with 12 bases lying between them. CDR1 MGHRA and CDR2 YSYEKL come from the germline V gene. CDR3 nucleotides: TGCGCCAGCAGCCAAGGAGGTGGGACGGCCTACAATGAGCAGTTCTTC. It specifies CASSQGGGTAYNEQFF.

This clone came up once. The gene calls are TRBV6-6 and TRBJ1-5; 8 nucleotides match TRBD1. Germline V gene sequence: CDR1 MNHNY, CDR2 SVGAGI (reference sequence). Unmatched junction bases numbered 4, after V lost 5 bases and J lost 7 bases. CDR3 length equals 13 residues. Written as DNA, the CDR3 is TGTGCCAGCAGTGACAGGGGAGAGCAGCCCCAGCATTTT. It translates to CASSDRGEQPQHF.

V and J are TRBV18 and TRBJ1-2; D gene unclear. Germline assignment: CDR1 KGHSH and CDR2 LQKENI. The ends were cut back, 3 bases at V and 8 bases at J, with 10 bases in the middle. This CDR3 has 12 residues. The CDR3, as DNA: TGTGCCAGCTCACCCCGCGGAGGGGGCTACACCTTC. Its translation: CASSPRGGGYTF.

The rearrangement joins TRBV5-1 to TRBJ2-4, with D unclear. The CDR3 is made up of 14 amino acids. The germline gives CDR1 SGHRS, CDR2 YFSETQ. With 2 bases removed from V and 1 base from J, the gap between germline ends came to 7 bases. In nucleotides, the CDR3 is TGCGCCAGCAGCTTAACGGATGCCAAAAACATTCAGTACTTC. Residues: CASSLTDAKNIQYF. The full variable domain, its missing parts supplied by reference TRBV5-1 and TRBJ2-4, is KAGVTQTPRYLIKTRGQQVTLSCSPISGHRSVSWYQQTPGQGLQFLFEYFSETQRNKGNFPGRFSGRQFSNSRSEMNVSTLELGDSALYLCASSLTDAKNIQYFGAGTRLSVL.

Only a few counts were recorded for this clone. The V gene is TRBV19, the J gene TRBJ1-4; no clear D gene. V was pared by 5 bases and J by 6 bases, with 13 bases between. Germline CDR1 LNHDA, CDR2 SQIVND (reference sequence). The CDR3 has 14 residues. The CDR3: CASSRAQYHEKLFF. In DNA, the CDR3 is TGTGCCAGTAGTCGGGCCCAATATCATGAAAAACTGTTTTTT.

The V and J genes are TRBV19 and TRBJ2-7, with D maybe TRBD1 (6 bases). V was shortened by 3 bases and J by 3 bases, with 15 bases between the two germline ends. The length of the CDR3 is 15 residues. The germline V gene encodes CDR1 LNHDA and CDR2 SQIVND (reference sequence). The CDR3 spells CASSIVGTPVYEQYF. CDR3 in DNA: TGTGCCAGTAGTATCGTTGGGACACCCGTCTACGAGCAGTACTTC.

The chain has TRBV19 and TRBJ1-1; TRBD1 matches at 10 bases. The CDR3 contains 15 residues. After removal of 9 bases from V and 4 bases from J, the junction contained 11 bases not matched to a gene. CDR1 is LNHDA and CDR2 is SQIVND in the germline V gene (reference sequence). In DNA form, the CDR3 reads TGTGCCAGGACCGGGACAGGGGATGGAGGCACTGAAGCTTTCTTT. Amino acid sequence: CARTGTGDGGTEAFF.

The chain carries TRBV6-1 and TRBJ2-1, with 11 bases lining up with TRBD1. Germline V gene sequence: CDR1 MNHNS, CDR2 SASEGT. The trim removed 8 bases at V and 2 bases at J, leaving 5 bases unmatched. The CDR3 covers 15 residues. The CDR3 loop reads CASHGTGGPYNEQFF. CDR3 DNA: TGTGCCAGCCATGGGACAGGGGGTCCCTACAATGAGCAGTTCTTC.

The CDR3 protein is CASSPPDRGVTYEQYF. The CDR3 nucleotides are TGTGCCAGCAGTCCTCCCGACAGGGGCGTTACCTACGAGCAGTACTTC. The V call is TRBV27, the J call TRBJ2-7; 8 bases fit TRBD1. V gave up 5 bases and J gave up 2 bases; unmatched junction bases: 11. The V gene's germline CDR1 is MNHEY and CDR2 SMNVEV (reference sequence). There are 16 residues in the CDR3.

This clone was seen just once. J is TRBJ1-1 and V is TRBV6-5; D is perhaps TRBD1 (6 bases). V was cut by 6 bases and J by 1 base, with 12 bases left in between. This CDR3 has 14 amino acids. Germline V gene data show CDR1 as MNHEY and CDR2 as SVGAGI. The CDR3 DNA sequence: TGTGCCAGCAGCCGCGGACAGCCGAACACTGAAGCTTTCTTT. Its protein product is CASSRGQPNTEAFF.

The V call is TRBV10-3, the J call TRBJ1-6; 7 bases line up with TRBD1. Germline V lookup: CDR1 ENHRY, CDR2 SYGVKD. This CDR3 spans 14 amino acids. J lost 5 bases, V lost 6 bases, and 4 bases had no gene match. Written as DNA, the CDR3 is TGTGCCATCAGACCGGGACAGAATAATTCACCCCTCCACTTT. As protein: CAIRPGQNNSPLHF.

The V and J genes are TRBV5-1 and TRBJ2-3, with D uncertain. Germline values: CDR1 SGHRS, CDR2 YFSETQ. V lost 1 base, J lost 0 bases, and 9 bases lay in between. The CDR3 consists of 15 residues. CDR3 region: CASSLSWSSTDTQYF. CDR3 bases: TGCGCCAGCAGCTTGAGTTGGAGTAGCACAGATACGCAGTATTTT. Full variable domain (remainder filled in from reference TRBV5-1 and TRBJ2-3): KAGVTQTPRYLIKTRGQQVTLSCSPISGHRSVSWYQQTPGQGLQFLFEYFSETQRNKGNFPGRFSGRQFSNSRSEMNVSTLELGDSALYLCASSLSWSSTDTQYFGPGTRLTVL.